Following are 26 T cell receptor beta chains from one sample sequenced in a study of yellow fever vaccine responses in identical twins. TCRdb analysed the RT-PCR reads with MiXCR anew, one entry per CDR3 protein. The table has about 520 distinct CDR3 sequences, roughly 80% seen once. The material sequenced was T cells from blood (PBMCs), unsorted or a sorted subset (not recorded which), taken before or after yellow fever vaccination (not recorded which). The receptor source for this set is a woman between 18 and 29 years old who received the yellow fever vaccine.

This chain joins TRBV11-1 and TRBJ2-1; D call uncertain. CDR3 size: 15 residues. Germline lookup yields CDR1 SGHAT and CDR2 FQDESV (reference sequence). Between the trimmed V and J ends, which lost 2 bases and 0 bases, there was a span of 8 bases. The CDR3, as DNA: TGTGCCAGCAGCTTATCGGAAAGCTCCTACAATGAGCAGTTCTTC. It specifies CASSLSESSYNEQFF. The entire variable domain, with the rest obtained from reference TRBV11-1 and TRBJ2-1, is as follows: EAEVAQSPRYKITEKSQAVAFWCDPISGHATLYWYRQILGQGPELLVQFQDESVVDDSQLPKDRFSAERLKGVDSTLKIQPAELGDSAMYLCASSLSESSYNEQFFGPGTRLTVL.

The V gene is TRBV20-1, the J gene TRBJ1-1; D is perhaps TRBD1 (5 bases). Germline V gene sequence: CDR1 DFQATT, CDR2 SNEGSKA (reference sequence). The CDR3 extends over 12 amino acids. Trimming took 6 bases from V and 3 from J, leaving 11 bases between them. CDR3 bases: TGCAGTGCCCCCCAAGGGGACACTGAAGCTTTCTTT. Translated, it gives CSAPQGDTEAFF.

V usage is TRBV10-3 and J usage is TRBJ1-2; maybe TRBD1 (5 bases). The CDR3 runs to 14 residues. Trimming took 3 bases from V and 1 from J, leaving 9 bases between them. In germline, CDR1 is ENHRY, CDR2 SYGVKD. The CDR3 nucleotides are TGTGCCATCAGTGATGACAGCTATAACTATGGCTACACCTTC. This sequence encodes CAISDDSYNYGYTF.

The CDR3 sequence: CASSLSRGREETQYF. CDR3 DNA sequence: TGTGCCAGCAGTTTAAGCAGGGGTCGAGAAGAGACCCAGTACTTC. The gene calls are TRBV27 and TRBJ2-5; maybe TRBD1 (6 bases). Trimming stripped 2 bases from V and 3 bases from J, with 13 bases between. The CDR3 is made up of 15 amino acids. The germline CDR1 and CDR2 sequences are MNHEY and SMNVEV (reference sequence).

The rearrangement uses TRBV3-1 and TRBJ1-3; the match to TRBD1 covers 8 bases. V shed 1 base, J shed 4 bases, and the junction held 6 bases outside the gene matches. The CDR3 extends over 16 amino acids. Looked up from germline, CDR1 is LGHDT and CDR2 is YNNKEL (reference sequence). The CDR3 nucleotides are TGTGCCAGCAGCCAAGGTTTTGGGACAGGAGGAAACACCATATATTTT. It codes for CASSQGFGTGGNTIYF.

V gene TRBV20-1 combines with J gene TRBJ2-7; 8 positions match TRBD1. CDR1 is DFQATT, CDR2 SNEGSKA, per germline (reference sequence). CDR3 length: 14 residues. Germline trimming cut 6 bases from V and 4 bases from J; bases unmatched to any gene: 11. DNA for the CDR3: TGCAGTGCAGCGGTGGGGACAGGTTTATACGAGCAGTACTTC. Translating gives CSAAVGTGLYEQYF.

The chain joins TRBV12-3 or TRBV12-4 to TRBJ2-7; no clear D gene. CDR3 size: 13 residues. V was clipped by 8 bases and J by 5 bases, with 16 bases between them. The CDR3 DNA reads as TGTGCCAGCCTCTACCGTTCTGCTAACGAGCAGTACTTC. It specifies CASLYRSANEQYF.

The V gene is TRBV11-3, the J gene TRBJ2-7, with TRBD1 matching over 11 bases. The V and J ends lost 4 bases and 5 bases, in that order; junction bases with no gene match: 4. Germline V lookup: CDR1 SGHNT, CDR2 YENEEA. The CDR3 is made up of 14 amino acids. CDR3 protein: CASSSGQGANEQYF. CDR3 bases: TGTGCCAGCAGCTCCGGACAGGGGGCGAACGAGCAGTACTTC.

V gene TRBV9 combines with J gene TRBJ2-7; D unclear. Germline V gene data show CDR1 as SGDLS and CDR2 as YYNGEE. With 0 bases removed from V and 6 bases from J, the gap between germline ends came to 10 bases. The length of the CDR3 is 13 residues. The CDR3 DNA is TGTGCCAGCAGCGTAGGGATGGTTTCCGAGCAGTACTTC. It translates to CASSVGMVSEQYF.

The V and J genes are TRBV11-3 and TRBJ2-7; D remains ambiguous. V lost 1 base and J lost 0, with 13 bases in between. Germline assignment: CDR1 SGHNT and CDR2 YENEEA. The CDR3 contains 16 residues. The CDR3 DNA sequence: TGTGCCAGCAGCTTAGTGGCAGGTGCGAGCTCCTACGAGCAGTACGTC. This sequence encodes CASSLVAGASSYEQYV.

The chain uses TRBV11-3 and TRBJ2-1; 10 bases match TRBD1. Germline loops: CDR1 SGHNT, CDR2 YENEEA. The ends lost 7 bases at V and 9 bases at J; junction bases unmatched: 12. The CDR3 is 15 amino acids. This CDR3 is CASMPGQGKDGEQFF. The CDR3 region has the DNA TGTGCCAGCATGCCGGGACAGGGGAAGGACGGTGAGCAGTTCTTC.

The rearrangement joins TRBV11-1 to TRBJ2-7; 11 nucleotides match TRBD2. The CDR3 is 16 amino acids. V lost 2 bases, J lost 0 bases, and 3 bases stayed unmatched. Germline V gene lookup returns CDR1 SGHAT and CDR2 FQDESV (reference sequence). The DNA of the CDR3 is TGTGCCAGCAGCTTAAATAGCGGGAGGGCCTCCTACGAGCAGTACTTC. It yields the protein CASSLNSGRASYEQYF.

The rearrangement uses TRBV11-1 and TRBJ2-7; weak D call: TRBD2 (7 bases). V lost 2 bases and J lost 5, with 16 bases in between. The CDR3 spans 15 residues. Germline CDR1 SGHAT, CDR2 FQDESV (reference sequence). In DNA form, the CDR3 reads TGTGCCAGCAGCTTACCTGGGGGGGCGAAGGACGAGCAGTACTTC. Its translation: CASSLPGGAKDEQYF.

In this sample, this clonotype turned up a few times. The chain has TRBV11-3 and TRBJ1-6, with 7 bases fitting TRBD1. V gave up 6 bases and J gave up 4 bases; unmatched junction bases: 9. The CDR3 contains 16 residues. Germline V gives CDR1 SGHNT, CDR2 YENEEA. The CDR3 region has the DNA TGTGCCAGCAGTCTTACAGGGGTACCTTATAATTCACCCCTCCACTTT. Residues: CASSLTGVPYNSPLHF.

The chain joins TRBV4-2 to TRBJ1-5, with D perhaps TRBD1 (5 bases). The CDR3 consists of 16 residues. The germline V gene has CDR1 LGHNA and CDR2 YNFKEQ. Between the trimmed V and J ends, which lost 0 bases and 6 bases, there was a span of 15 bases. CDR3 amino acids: CASSQELEAGGQPQHF. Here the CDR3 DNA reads TGTGCCAGCAGCCAAGAACTTGAGGCGGGGGGTCAGCCCCAGCATTTT.

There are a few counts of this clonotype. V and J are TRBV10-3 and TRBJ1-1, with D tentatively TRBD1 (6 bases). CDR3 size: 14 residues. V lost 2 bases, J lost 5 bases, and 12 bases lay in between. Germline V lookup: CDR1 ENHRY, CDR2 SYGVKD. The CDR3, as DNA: TGTGCCATCAGTGAGCCGGGGGGCGGAACTGAAGCTTTCTTT. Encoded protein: CAISEPGGGTEAFF.

The CDR3 DNA reads as TGCAGCGCCCGTGGAGGGGAGGGTGAAAAACTGTTTTTT. It is translated as CSARGGEGEKLFF. The V call is TRBV29-1, the J call TRBJ1-4; D perhaps matches TRBD1 (5 bases). Trimming took off 7 bases at V and 7 bases at J, with 16 bases between the two ends. The CDR3 covers 13 residues. In germline, CDR1 is SQVTM, CDR2 ANQGSEA. Full variable domain (remainder filled in from reference TRBV29-1 and TRBJ1-4): SAVISQKPSRDICQRGTSLTIQCQVDSQVTMMFWYRQQPGQSLTLIATANQGSEATYESGFVIDKFPISRPNLTFSTLTVSNMSPEDSSIYLCSARGGEGEKLFFGSGTQLSVL.

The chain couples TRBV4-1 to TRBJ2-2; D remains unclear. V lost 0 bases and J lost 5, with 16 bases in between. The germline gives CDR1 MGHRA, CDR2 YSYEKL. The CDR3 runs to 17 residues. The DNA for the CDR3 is TGCGCCAGCAGCCAAGATTTAGTAGACCCAACTACCGGGGAGCTGTTTTTT. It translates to CASSQDLVDPTTGELFF.

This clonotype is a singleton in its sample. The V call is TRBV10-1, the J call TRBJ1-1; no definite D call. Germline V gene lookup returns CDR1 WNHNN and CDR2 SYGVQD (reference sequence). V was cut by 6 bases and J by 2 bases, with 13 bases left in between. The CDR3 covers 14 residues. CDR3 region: CASSVSGVNTEAFF. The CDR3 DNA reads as TGCGCCAGCAGCGTGAGCGGGGTTAACACTGAAGCTTTCTTT.

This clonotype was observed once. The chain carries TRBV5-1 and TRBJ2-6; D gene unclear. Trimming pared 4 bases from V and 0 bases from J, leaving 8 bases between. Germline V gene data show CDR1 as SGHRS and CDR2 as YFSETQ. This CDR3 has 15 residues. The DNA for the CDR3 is TGCGCCAGCAGCCCGCCAGCCTCTGGGGCCAACGTCCTGACTTTC. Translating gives CASSPPASGANVLTF.

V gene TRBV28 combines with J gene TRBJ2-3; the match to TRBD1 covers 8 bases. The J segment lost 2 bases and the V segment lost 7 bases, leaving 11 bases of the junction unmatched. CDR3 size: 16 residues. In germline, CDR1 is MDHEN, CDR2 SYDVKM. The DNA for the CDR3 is TGTGCCAGCAACTTCGAATGGGACAGGTACACAGATACGCAGTATTTT. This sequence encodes CASNFEWDRYTDTQYF. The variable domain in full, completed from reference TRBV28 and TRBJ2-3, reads DVKVTQSSRYLVKRTGEKVFLECVQDMDHENMFWYRQDPGLGLRLIYFSYDVKMKEKGDIPEGYSVSREKKERFSLILESASTNQTSMYLCASNFEWDRYTDTQYFGPGTRLTVL.

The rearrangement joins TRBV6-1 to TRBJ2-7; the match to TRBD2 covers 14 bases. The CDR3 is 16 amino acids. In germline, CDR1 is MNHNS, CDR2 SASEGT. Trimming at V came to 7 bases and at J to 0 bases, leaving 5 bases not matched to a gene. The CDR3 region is CASKGLAGDPSYEQYV. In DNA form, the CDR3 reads TGTGCCAGCAAGGGACTAGCGGGGGACCCCTCCTACGAGCAGTACGTC.

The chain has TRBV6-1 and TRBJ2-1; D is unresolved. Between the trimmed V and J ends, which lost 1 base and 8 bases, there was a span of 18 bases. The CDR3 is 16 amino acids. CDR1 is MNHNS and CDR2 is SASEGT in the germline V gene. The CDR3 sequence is CASSEDPRLQRDEQFF. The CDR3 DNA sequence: TGTGCCAGCAGTGAAGACCCCCGACTTCAACGGGATGAGCAGTTCTTC.

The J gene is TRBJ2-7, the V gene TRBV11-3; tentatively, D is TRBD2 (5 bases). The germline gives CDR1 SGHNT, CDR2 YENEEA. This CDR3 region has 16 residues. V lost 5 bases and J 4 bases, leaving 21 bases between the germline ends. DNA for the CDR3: TGTGCCAGCAGCGCCACCACCAGCCCCAGGAGGTACGAGCAGTACTTC. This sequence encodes CASSATTSPRRYEQYF.

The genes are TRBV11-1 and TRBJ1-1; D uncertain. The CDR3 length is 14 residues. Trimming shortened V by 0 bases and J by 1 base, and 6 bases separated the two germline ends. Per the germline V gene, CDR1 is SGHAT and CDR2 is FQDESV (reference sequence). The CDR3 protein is CASSLAATNTEAFF. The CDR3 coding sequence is TGTGCCAGCAGCTTAGCGGCTACGAACACTGAAGCTTTCTTT.

The CDR3 loop reads CSARGGRIYEQYF. Written as DNA, the CDR3 is TGCAGTGCTAGAGGAGGCAGAATCTACGAGCAGTACTTC. The chain combines TRBV20-1 with TRBJ2-7; D ambiguous. V lost 1 base and J lost 3, with 10 bases in between. The CDR3 is 13 amino acids. The germline V gene encodes CDR1 DFQATT and CDR2 SNEGSKA (reference sequence).